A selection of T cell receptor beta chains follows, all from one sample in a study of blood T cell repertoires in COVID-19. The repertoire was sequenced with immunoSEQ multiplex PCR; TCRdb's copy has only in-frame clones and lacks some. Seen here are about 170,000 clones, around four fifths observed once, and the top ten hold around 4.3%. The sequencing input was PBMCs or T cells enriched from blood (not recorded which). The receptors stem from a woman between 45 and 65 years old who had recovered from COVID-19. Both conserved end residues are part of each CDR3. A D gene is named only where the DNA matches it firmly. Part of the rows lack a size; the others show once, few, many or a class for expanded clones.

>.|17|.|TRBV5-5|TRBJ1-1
CASSLVRSLQGNTEAFF
TGTGCCAGCAGCTTGGTAAGGTCGCTGCAGGGGAACACTGAAGCTTTCTTT
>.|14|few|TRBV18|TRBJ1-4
CASSPDRSIEKLFF
TGTGCCAGCTCACCAGACAGGTCGATAGAAAAACTGTTTTTT
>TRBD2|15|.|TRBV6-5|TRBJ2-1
CASSYGTSGGYEQFF
TGTGCCAGCAGTTACGGCACTAGCGGGGGCTATGAGCAGTTCTTC
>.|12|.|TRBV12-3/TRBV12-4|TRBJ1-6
CASSSRHSGLHF
TGTGCCAGCAGCTCACGACACAGTGGCCTCCACTTT
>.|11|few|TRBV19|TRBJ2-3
CASTGTDTQYF
TGTGCCAGTACTGGCACAGATACGCAGTATTTT
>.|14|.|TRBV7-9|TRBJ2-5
CASSLGLPGGTQYF
TGTGCCAGCAGCTTAGGCCTGCCCGGTGGGACCCAGTACTTC
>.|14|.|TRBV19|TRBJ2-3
CASSPWALTDTQYF
TGTGCCAGTAGTCCCTGGGCCCTCACAGATACGCAGTATTTT
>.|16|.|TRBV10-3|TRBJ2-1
CAISDPDSLHNNEQFF
TGTGCCATCAGTGACCCGGACTCCTTACACAACAATGAGCAGTTCTTC
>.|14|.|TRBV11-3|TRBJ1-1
CASSFTGLNTEAFF
TGTGCCAGCAGCTTTACAGGGCTGAACACTGAAGCTTTCTTT
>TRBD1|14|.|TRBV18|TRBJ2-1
CASSGTGGNNEQFF
TGTGCCAGCTCCGGGACAGGGGGCAACAATGAGCAGTTCTTC
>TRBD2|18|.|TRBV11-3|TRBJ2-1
CASSLDWSGTPLNNEQFF
TGTGCCAGCAGCTTAGATTGGAGCGGGACCCCCCTAAACAATGAGCAGTTCTTC
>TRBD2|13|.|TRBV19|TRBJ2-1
CASSNSGSGEQFF
TGTGCCAGTAGTAACAGCGGGAGCGGTGAGCAGTTCTTC
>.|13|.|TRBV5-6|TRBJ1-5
CASSLLQERAQHF
TGTGCCAGCAGCTTGCTACAGGAACGGGCCCAGCATTTT
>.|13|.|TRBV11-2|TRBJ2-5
CASSLNNQETQYF
TGTGCCAGCAGCTTAAACAACCAAGAGACCCAGTACTTC
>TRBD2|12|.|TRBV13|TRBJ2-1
CASSRRGAEQFF
TGTGCCAGCAGCCGGCGGGGGGCTGAGCAGTTCTTC
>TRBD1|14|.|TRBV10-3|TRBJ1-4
CAISAGQGGEKLFF
TGTGCCATCAGTGCCGGACAGGGAGGTGAAAAACTGTTTTTT
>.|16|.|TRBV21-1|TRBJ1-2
CASSPGKDVESGGYTF
TGTGCCAGCAGCCCTGGCAAGGACGTCGAGTCGGGAGGCTACACCTTC
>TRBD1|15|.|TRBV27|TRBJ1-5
CASSPGTGGDQPQHF
TGTGCCAGCAGTCCCGGGACAGGGGGCGATCAGCCCCAGCATTTT
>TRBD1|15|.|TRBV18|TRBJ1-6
CASSSGQAPNSPLHF
TGTGCCAGCTCATCGGGACAGGCCCCTAATTCACCCCTCCACTTT
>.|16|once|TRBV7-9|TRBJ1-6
CASSPLRQFNNSPLHF
TGTGCCAGCAGCCCACTCAGACAGTTTAATAATTCACCCCTCCACTTT
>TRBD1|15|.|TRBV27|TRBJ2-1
CASTLHTGVNNEQFF
TGTGCCAGCACTCTCCATACAGGGGTGAACAATGAGCAGTTCTTC
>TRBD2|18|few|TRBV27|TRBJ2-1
CASSFGTSGRARYNEQFF
TGTGCCAGCAGTTTCGGGACTAGCGGGAGGGCAAGGTACAATGAGCAGTTCTTC
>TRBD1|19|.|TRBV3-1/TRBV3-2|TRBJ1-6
CASSQDQNRGSSYNSPLHF
TGTGCCAGCAGCCAAGATCAGAACAGGGGTTCCTCCTATAATTCACCCCTCCACTTT